This record concerns one T cell receptor (beta chain) sequence. Its antigen is unidentified. Germline CDR1 SGHDT, CDR2 YYEEEE. The CDR3 spans 16 residues. Trimming stripped 3 bases from V and 5 bases from J, with 17 bases between. PCR used 60 Vbeta primers and 13 Jbeta primers. Libraries were prepared by immunoSEQ multiplex PCR; TCRdb keeps only in-frame clonotypes and omits some of them. The sample holds about 190,000 clones, around three quarters seen once. This sample is drawn from a study of cytomegalovirus exposure and HLA in healthy donors. The wider study: Earlier, 150 million to 200 million T cells were analyzed, and some 120 million unique TCR beta sequences were found among them. Broader study findings: Previously analyzed data showed that most TCR beta V segments were productive at a frequency of about 90% or about 30%. For cytomegalovirus status, the classifier reportedly gave diagnoses with high specificity and sensitivity.

When sampled, the donors appeared nominally healthy, though they likely had unrecorded immune exposures. The receptor was derived from a woman in her late teens or twenties in good health and CMV-seronegative. The sample taken for sequencing was PBMCs. This chain connects TRBV5-6 to TRBJ2-2; perhaps TRBD2 as D (6 bases). The CDR3 region has the DNA TGTGCCAGCAGCTGGGCTGGGACTCTATTAACCGGGGAGCTGTTTTTT. Amino acid sequence: CASSWAGTLLTGELFF.